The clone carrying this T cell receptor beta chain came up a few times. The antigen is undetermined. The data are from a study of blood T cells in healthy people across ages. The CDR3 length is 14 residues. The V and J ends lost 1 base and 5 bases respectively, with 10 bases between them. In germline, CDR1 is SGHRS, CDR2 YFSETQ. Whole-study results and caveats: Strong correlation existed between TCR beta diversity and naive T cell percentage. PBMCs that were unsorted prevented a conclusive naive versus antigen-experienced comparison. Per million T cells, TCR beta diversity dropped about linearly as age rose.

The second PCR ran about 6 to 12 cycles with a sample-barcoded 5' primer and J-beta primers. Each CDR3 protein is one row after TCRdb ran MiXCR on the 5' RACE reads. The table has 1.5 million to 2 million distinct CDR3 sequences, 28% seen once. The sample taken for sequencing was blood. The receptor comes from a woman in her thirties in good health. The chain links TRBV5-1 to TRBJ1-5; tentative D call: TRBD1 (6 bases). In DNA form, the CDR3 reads TGCGCCAGCAGCTTGAAGAGGGGGGATCAGCCCCAGCATTTT. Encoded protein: CASSLKRGDQPQHF. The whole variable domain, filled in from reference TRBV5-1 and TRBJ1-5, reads KAGVTQTPRYLIKTRGQQVTLSCSPISGHRSVSWYQQTPGQGLQFLFEYFSETQRNKGNFPGRFSGRQFSNSRSEMNVSTLELGDSALYLCASSLKRGDQPQHFGDGTRLSIL.